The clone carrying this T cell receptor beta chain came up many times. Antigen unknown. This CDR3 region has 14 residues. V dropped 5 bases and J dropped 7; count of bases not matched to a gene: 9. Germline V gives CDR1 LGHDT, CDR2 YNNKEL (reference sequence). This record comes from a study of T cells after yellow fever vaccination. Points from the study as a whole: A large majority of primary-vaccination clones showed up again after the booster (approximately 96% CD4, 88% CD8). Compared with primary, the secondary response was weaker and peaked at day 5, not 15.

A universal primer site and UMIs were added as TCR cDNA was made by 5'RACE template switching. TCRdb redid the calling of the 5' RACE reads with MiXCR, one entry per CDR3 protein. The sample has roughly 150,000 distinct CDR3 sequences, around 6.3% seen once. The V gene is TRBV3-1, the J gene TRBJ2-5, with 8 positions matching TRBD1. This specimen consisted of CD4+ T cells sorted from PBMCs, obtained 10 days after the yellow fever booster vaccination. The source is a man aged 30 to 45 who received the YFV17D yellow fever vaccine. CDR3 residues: CASSSAGQGGTQYF. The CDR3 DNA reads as TGTGCCAGCAGCTCTGCCGGACAGGGCGGGACCCAGTACTTC.